This TCR beta chain came from a study of blood T cell repertoires in COVID-19 (dated by TCRdb to 2019 to 2021). Context from the whole study: The collaborator samples originated in the United States, Italy and Spain and spanned the acute and convalescent phases of COVID-19. The prospective study material was composed of cDNA or gDNA derived from T cells, B-cell-depleted T cells, or PBMCs. The samples were drawn from two sources: the first 160 participants of the ongoing ImmuneRACE study, and over 1,000 subjects contributed by 6 global collaborators. A freely available public database, intended as a resource for researchers studying the immune response to SARS-CoV-2, is where the repertoires were released. Deeply sampled blood TCRbeta repertoires from subjects exposed to, actively infected with, or recovered from COVID-19 were included in the dataset. Where available, HLA class I and class II types were taken from metadata supplied by the sample provider and were not determined by assay-based typing. A de-identified subject ID, COVID-19 status, age in years and sex were almost always included in the sample metadata.

TCRbeta CDR3 regions were amplified from genomic DNA using the immunoSEQ Assay, a bias-controlled multiplex PCR. From the authors' description of their analysis: Nucleated cell counts per sample were estimated from amplification of reference gene primers within the assay. Sequence reads were collapsed and filtered to measure the absolute abundance of every unique TCRbeta CDR3 rearrangement. Productive Simpson clonality was computed per sample as the square root of Simpson's diversity index over productive rearrangements. The source is immuneACCESS, and TCRdb retained only in-frame sequences with V and J called. Part of the clones is not carried over; for the studies checked, unresolved V genes explain less than half of this, and the remainder is unexplained. That table supplies the V and J calls and clone size; D and trimming were determined from the DNA. Here the sample has approximately 160,000 clones; around 84% occur a single time. Jointly, the top ten make up approximately 8% of the sample.

This clone came up a few times. What this receptor recognizes is not known. Per-base qualities were not stored, and no clone one base away is much larger. General study outcomes and caveats: The amount of clinical and demographic metadata varied by source and participant and was provided uncurated.

Participants in the prospective study were enrolled through a virtual design, were aged 18 to 89 years, and lived in roughly 24 United States geographic areas. Cohort assignment in the prospective study relied on participant-reported clinical history from a screening survey and a study questionnaire. For ImmuneRACE Cohort 3, a participant was defined as recovered based on two consecutive negative NP/OP PCR tests, clearance by a healthcare professional, or resolution of symptoms. Mobile phlebotomists in the prospective study collected whole blood, serum and a nasopharyngeal or oropharyngeal swab from every participant. Additional blood draws and questionnaires over an approximately two-month period could optionally be provided by prospective study participants. Prospective study blood samples were shipped either frozen or at room temperature before DNA extraction. Trimming removed 6 bases from V and 8 bases from J, leaving 23 bases between the germline ends. The cysteine opens and the phenylalanine closes a CDR3 of 15 amino acids. Just CDR3 DNA is preserved here, 45 bases in frame from base 1. CDR1 and CDR2, looked up from the germline V gene, are MNHEY and SVGEGT.

Sequencing used PBMCs or T cells enriched from blood (not recorded which). The sequence was obtained from a woman between 50 and 59 years old who had recovered from COVID-19. The sequence is built from TRBV6-2 or TRBV6-3 and TRBJ2-7, and perhaps TRBD2 as D gene, on 6 matching bases. The sequenced DNA is TGTGCCAGCAGCGACGGGGCTACGGGAGCTTTCAAGCAGTACTTC. This gives the protein CASSDGATGAFKQYF.